Listed here are 11 T cell receptor beta chains from one sample, sequenced in a study of technical replicates of blood from a handful of donors. TCRdb keeps only in-frame clones here, not all; method: immunoSEQ multiplex PCR. This table holds about 88,000 clones, 85% to 95% found once. Input material: T cells isolated from PBMCs. The receptors originated from a human donor in good health.

The CDR3 nucleotides read TGTGCCAGTAGTATAGCCCAGGGTAACACTGAAGCTTTCTTT. This encodes CASSIAQGNTEAFF. This chain links TRBV19 with TRBJ1-1; weak D call: TRBD1 (5 bases). The CDR3 loop spans 14 amino acids. Trimming left V 1 base short and J 2 bases short, with 8 bases between. Germline-derived CDR1 and CDR2 are LNHDA and SQIVND (reference sequence).

V is TRBV11-3 and J is TRBJ2-7, with 8 bases fitting TRBD1. Germline V lookup: CDR1 SGHNT, CDR2 YENEEA. Trimming at V came to 6 bases and at J to 2 bases, leaving 9 bases not matched to a gene. This CDR3 is built from 15 residues. CDR3 amino acids: CASRPGQGLTYEQYF. The CDR3 DNA is TGTGCCAGCAGACCCGGACAGGGCCTTACCTACGAGCAGTACTTC.

The chain carries TRBV7-6 and TRBJ2-1, with 7 bases that match TRBD1. The CDR3 has 13 residues. Trimming at V came to 8 bases and at J to 5 bases, leaving 6 bases not matched to a gene. Germline assignment: CDR1 SGHVS and CDR2 FNYEAQ. The CDR3 spells CASAPGGNNEQFF. The CDR3 DNA is TGTGCCAGCGCGCCAGGGGGTAACAATGAGCAGTTCTTC.

The rearrangement links TRBV6-5 to TRBJ2-7, with 11 bases fitting TRBD2. V trimming: 4 bases; J trimming: 6 bases; junction bases outside the gene matches: 8. The length of the CDR3 is 15 residues. Germline CDR1 is MNHEY and CDR2 is SVGAGI. CDR3 sequence: CASSLTGTSGSEQYF. The DNA for the CDR3 is TGTGCCAGCAGTTTAACCGGGACTAGCGGTTCCGAGCAGTACTTC.

The chain combines TRBV7-3 with TRBJ2-1; D unclear. The germline V gene has CDR1 SGHTA and CDR2 FQGTGA. V was shortened by 1 base and J by 6 bases, with 4 bases between the two germline ends. The CDR3 runs 12 residues. CDR3 sequence reads: CASSLRPNEQFF. The DNA of the CDR3 is TGTGCCAGCAGCTTAAGGCCCAATGAGCAGTTCTTC.

This chain connects TRBV5-1 to TRBJ1-5; D possibly corresponds to TRBD1 (6 bases). Germline loops: CDR1 SGHRS, CDR2 YFSETQ. The CDR3 totals 15 residues. V lost 4 bases and J 1 base, leaving 12 bases between the germline ends. The CDR3 region is CASSLRGGSNQPQHF. Here the CDR3 DNA reads TGCGCCAGCAGCCTAAGGGGGGGAAGCAATCAGCCCCAGCATTTT.

CDR3 bases: TGTGCCAGCAGCTTGGCGGGATATACGCAGTATTTT. This encodes CASSLAGYTQYF. The V and J genes are TRBV5-6 and TRBJ2-3, with D perhaps matching TRBD2 (5 bases). V dropped 0 bases and J dropped 7 bases, with 6 bases sitting between them. The CDR3 consists of 12 residues. Germline values: CDR1 SGHDT, CDR2 YYEEEE.

The rearrangement links TRBV19 to TRBJ1-2; TRBD1 might be the D (5 bases). The V and J ends lost 7 bases and 13 bases respectively, with 16 bases between them. This CDR3 is built from 11 residues. Germline CDR1 LNHDA, CDR2 SQIVND (reference sequence). The CDR3 DNA reads as TGTGCCAGTACTCTGGGGGGTGCCGTCACCTTC. This gives the protein CASTLGGAVTF.

This rearrangement joins TRBV5-6 to TRBJ2-7; 9 bases map to TRBD2. This CDR3 has 17 residues. Germline values: CDR1 SGHDT, CDR2 YYEEEE. V was pared by 0 bases and J by 0 bases, with 7 bases of the junction left unmatched. Written as DNA, the CDR3 is TGTGCCAGCAGCTTGGCCTTGGCGGGAGGGCCCTCCTACGAGCAGTACTTC. This encodes CASSLALAGGPSYEQYF.

J is TRBJ1-3 and V is TRBV18, with a weak D call TRBD1 (6 bases). This CDR3 contains 16 residues. V was shortened by 2 bases and J by 0 bases, with 11 bases between the two germline ends. Germline lookup yields CDR1 KGHSH and CDR2 LQKENI. The DNA for the CDR3 is TGTGCCAGCTCACCAAAGGACAGAAGCTCTGGAAACACCATATATTTT. Amino acid sequence: CASSPKDRSSGNTIYF. The variable domain in full, completed from reference TRBV18 and TRBJ1-3, reads NAGVMQNPRHLVRRRGQEARLRCSPMKGHSHVYWYRQLPEEGLKFMVYLQKENIIDESGMPKERFSAEFPKEGPSILRIQQVVRGDSAAYFCASSPKDRSSGNTIYFGEGSWLTVV.

This chain uses TRBV5-1 with TRBJ2-6; 11 positions match TRBD1. There are 17 residues in the CDR3. The V segment lost 4 bases and the J segment 3 bases; nucleotides outside the gene matches: 6. Per germline, CDR1 SGHRS and CDR2 YFSETQ. CDR3 amino acids: CASSPGQGAYGANVLTF. Here the CDR3 DNA reads TGCGCCAGCAGCCCCGGACAGGGGGCCTATGGGGCCAACGTCCTGACTTTC.